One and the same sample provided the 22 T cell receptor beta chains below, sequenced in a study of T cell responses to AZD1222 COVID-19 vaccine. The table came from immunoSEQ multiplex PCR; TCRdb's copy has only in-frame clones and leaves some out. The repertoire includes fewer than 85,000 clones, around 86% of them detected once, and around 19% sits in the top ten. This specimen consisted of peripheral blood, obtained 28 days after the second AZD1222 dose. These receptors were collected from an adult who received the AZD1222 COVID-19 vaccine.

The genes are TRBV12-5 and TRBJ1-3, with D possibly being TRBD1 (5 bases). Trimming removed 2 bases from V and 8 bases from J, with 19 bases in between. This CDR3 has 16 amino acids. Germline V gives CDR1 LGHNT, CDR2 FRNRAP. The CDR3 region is CASGLLTGRVPDTIYF. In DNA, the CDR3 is TGTGCTAGTGGTTTGTTAACGGGGCGGGTACCGGACACCATATATTTT.

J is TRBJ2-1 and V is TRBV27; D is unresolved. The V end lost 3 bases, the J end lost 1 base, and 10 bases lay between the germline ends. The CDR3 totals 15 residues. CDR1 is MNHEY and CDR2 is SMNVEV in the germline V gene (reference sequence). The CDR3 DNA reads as TGTGCCAGCAGTTTCCTGGTACGGTCCTACAATGAGCAGTTCTTC. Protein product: CASSFLVRSYNEQFF.

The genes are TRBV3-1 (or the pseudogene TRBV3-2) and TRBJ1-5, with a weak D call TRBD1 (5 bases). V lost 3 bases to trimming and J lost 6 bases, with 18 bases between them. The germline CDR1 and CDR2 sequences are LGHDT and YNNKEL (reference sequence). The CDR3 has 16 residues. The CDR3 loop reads CASSHGGRLGVQPQHF. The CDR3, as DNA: TGTGCCAGCAGCCACGGGGGAAGATTAGGAGTTCAGCCCCAGCATTTT.

The CDR3 loop is CASSQRERDRAWYGYTF. DNA for the CDR3: TGCGCCAGCAGCCAGCGAGAACGGGACAGGGCCTGGTATGGCTACACCTTC. The chain employs TRBV4-1 and TRBJ1-2; 9 bases map to TRBD1. V shed 3 bases and J 5 bases; nucleotides not matched to a gene: 13. Germline lookup yields CDR1 MGHRA and CDR2 YSYEKL. The CDR3 consists of 17 residues.

CDR3 in amino acids: CASKETNGMKAFF. Written as DNA, the CDR3 is TGCGCCAGCAAAGAGACCAACGGGATGAAAGCTTTCTTT. V gene TRBV10-2 combines with J gene TRBJ1-1; no reliable D call. With 7 bases removed from V and 9 bases from J, the gap between germline ends came to 18 bases. CDR1 WSHSY and CDR2 SAAADI come from the germline V gene. The length of the CDR3 is 13 residues.

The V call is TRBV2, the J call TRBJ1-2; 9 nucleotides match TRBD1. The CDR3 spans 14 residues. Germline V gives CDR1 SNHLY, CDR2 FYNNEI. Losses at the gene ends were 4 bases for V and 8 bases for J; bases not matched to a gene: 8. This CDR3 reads CASSATGGLGGYTF. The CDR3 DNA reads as TGTGCCAGCAGTGCGACAGGGGGGCTTGGAGGCTACACCTTC.

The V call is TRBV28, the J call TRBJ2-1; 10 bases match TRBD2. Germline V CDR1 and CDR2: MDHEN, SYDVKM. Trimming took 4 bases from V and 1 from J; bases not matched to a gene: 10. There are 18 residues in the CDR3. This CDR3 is CASSSLIAGGPSYNEQFF. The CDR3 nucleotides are TGTGCCAGCAGTTCCCTCATAGCGGGGGGACCTTCCTACAATGAGCAGTTCTTC.

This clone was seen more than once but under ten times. CDR3 sequence: CASSIGGRGNQPQHF. The CDR3 DNA reads TGTGCCAGTAGTATTGGGGGTCGGGGGAATCAGCCCCAGCATTTT. The chain links TRBV19 to TRBJ1-5, with TRBD1 as a possible D gene (5 bases). The germline V and J ends were trimmed by 3 bases and 4 bases, with 13 bases remaining between them. Germline V gene data show CDR1 as LNHDA and CDR2 as SQIVND (reference sequence). This CDR3 is built from 15 residues.

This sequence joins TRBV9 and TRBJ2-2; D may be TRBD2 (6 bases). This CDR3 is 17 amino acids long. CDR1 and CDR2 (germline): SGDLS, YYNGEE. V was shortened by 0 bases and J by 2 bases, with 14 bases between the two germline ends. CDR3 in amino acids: CASSVEVGGDNTGELFF. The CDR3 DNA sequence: TGTGCCAGCAGCGTAGAAGTCGGCGGGGACAACACCGGGGAGCTGTTTTTT. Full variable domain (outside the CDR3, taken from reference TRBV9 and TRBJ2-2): DSGVTQTPKHLITATGQRVTLRCSPRSGDLSVYWYQQSLDQGLQFLIQYYNGEERAKGNILERFSAQQFPDLHSELNLSSLELGDSALYFCASSVEVGGDNTGELFFGEGSRLTVL.

The CDR3 sequence: CASTWGGSTDTQYF. The CDR3 coding sequence is TGTGCCAGCACTTGGGGGGGCAGCACAGATACGCAGTATTTT. The chain carries TRBV6-5 and TRBJ2-3; tentative D call: TRBD2 (7 bases). The V gene lost 7 bases and the J gene lost 0 bases, with 11 bases spanning the gap. This CDR3 is 14 amino acids long. Germline values: CDR1 MNHEY, CDR2 SVGAGI.

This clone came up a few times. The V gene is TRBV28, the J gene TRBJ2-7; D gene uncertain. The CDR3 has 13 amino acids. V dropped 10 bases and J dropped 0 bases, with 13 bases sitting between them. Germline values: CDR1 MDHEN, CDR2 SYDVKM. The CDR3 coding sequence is TGTGCCATCGGAACCGAAGACTCCTACGAGCAGTACTTC. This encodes CAIGTEDSYEQYF.

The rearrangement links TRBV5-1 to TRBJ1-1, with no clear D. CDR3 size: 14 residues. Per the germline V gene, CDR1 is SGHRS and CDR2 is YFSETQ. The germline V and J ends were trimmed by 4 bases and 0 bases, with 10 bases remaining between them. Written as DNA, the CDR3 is TGCGCCAGCAGCACGAATAACATGAACACTGAAGCTTTCTTT. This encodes CASSTNNMNTEAFF.

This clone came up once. CDR3 amino acids: CASSDSTWQGENWEQYF. CDR3 sequence (DNA): TGTGCCAGCAGTGACTCTACGTGGCAGGGGGAGAATTGGGAGCAGTACTTC. The V call is TRBV6-4, the J call TRBJ2-7; TRBD1 matches at 7 bases. J was trimmed by 7 bases and V by 0 bases; bases with no gene match: 15. Germline V gene lookup returns CDR1 MRHNA and CDR2 SNTAGT. The CDR3 loop spans 17 amino acids.

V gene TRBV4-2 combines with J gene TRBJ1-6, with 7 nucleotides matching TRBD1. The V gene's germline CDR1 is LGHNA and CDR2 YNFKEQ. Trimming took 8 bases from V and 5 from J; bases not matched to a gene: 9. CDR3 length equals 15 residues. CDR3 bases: TGTGCCAGCCGGAAGGGGGCGCAGAATAATTCACCCCTCCACTTT. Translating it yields CASRKGAQNNSPLHF.

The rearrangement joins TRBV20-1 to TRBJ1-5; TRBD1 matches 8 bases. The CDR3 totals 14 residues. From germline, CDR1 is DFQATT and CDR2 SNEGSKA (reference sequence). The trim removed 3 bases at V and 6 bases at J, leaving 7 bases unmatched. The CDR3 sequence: CSASWPGGSQPQHF. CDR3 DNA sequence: TGCAGTGCTAGTTGGCCAGGGGGCAGTCAGCCCCAGCATTTT.

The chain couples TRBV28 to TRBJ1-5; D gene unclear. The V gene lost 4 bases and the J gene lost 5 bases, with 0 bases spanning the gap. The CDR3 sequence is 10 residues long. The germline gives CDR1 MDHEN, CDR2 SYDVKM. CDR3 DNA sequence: TGTGCCAGCAGTTATCAGCCCCAGCATTTT. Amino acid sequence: CASSYQPQHF.

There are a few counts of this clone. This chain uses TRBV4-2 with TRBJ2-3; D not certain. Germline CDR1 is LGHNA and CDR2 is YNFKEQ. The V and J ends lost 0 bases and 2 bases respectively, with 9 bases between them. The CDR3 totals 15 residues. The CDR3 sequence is CASSQDRRITDTQYF. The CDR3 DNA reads TGTGCCAGCAGCCAAGATAGGAGAATCACAGATACGCAGTATTTT.

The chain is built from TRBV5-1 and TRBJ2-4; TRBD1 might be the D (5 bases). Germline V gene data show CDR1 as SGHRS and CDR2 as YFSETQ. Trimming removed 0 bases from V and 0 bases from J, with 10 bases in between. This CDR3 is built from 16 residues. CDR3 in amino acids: CASSLGQTLAKNIQYF. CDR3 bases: TGCGCCAGCAGCTTGGGACAGACGCTAGCCAAAAACATTCAGTACTTC.

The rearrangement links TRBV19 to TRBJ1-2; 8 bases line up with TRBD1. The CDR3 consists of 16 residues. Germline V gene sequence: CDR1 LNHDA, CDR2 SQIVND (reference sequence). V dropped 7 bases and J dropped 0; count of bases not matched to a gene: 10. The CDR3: CASTRQGTDTNYGYTF. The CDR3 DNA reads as TGTGCCAGTACCCGACAGGGGACGGACACTAACTATGGCTACACCTTC.

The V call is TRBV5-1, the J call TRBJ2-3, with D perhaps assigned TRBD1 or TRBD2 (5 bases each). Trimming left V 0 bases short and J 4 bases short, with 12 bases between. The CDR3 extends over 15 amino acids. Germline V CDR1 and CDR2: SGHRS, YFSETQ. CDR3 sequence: CASSLGGAWSDTQYF. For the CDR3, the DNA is TGCGCCAGCAGCTTGGGAGGGGCATGGTCAGATACGCAGTATTTT.

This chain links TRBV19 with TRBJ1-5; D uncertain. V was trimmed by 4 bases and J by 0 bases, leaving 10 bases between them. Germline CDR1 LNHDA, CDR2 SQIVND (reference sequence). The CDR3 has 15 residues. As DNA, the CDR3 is TGTGCCAGTAGTACCTCCCTTTATAGCAATCAGCCCCAGCATTTT. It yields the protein CASSTSLYSNQPQHF. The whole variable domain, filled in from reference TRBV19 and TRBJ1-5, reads DGGITQSPKYLFRKEGQNVTLSCEQNLNHDAMYWYRQDPGQGLRLIYYSQIVNDFQKGDIAEGYSVSREKKESFPLTVTSAQKNPTAFYLCASSTSLYSNQPQHFGDGTRLSIL.

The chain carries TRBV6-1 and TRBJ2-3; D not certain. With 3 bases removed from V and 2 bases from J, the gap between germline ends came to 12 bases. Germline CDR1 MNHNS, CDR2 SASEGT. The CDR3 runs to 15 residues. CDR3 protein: CASSDQPISTDTQYF. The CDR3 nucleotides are TGTGCCAGCAGTGACCAGCCGATTTCCACAGATACGCAGTATTTT.